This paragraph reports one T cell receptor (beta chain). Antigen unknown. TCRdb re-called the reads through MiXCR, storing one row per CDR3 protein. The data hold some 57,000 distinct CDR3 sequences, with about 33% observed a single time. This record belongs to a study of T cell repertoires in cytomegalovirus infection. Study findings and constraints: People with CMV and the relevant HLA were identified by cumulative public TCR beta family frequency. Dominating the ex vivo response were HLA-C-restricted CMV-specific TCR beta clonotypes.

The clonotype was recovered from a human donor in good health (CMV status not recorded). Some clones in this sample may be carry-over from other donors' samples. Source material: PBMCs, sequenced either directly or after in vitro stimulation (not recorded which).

The CDR3 sequence: CASSQDLGGNEQFF. The CDR3 nucleotides are TGTGCCAGCAGCCAAGATCTGGGGGGAAATGAGCAGTTCTTC. The J gene is TRBJ2-1, the V gene TRBV14, with D perhaps TRBD2 (6 bases). Between the trimmed V and J ends, which lost 0 bases and 7 bases, there was a span of 10 bases. The CDR3 runs 14 residues. Per the germline V gene, CDR1 is SGHDN and CDR2 is FVKESK.